This TCR beta chain was observed in a study of T-cell memory formation after mild COVID-19. Study-wide background: For the most part, TCR clusters were specific to one donor.

TCRdb called the 5' RACE reads again in MiXCR, with one record for every CDR3 protein. The sample yields fewer than 250,000 distinct CDR3 sequences, roughly 15% seen once. Study-wide results and caveats: Mainly CM and EM harbored the contracting CD4+ clones; mainly EMRA harbored the CD8+ ones. The finding that pre-infection memory included some responding clones suggested that cross-reactive memory joined. What remained unconfirmed was the SARS-CoV-2 specificity of second-wave clones peaking on day 37.

Note on this clonotype: The antigen is not known.

The V gene end was trimmed by 2 bases and the J gene end by 5 bases; junction bases not matched to a gene: 5. The CDR3 runs 14 residues. The V gene's germline CDR1 is SGHTA and CDR2 FQGTGA. The chain joins TRBV7-3 to TRBJ2-7; 8 bases match TRBD1. Material: PBMCs or a T cell subset sorted from them (not recorded which). This receptor was obtained from an adult woman who had mild COVID-19 (a few samples of this study predate the infection). Cell type and time point are not known. CDR3 DNA: TGTGCCAGCAGCTTATCAGGGGGCGGCCACGAGCAGTACTTC. Translation: CASSLSGGGHEQYF.